This TCR beta chain was sequenced in a study of Graves' ophthalmopathy and Graves' hyperthyroidism. The PBMCs had their origin in 10 ml of fresh peripheral blood. This clonotype was recorded many times. CDR1 and CDR2 from the germline V gene are LNHNV and YYDKDF (reference sequence). The CDR3 totals 15 residues. V shed 3 bases and J shed 5 bases, with 17 bases lying between them. Amplification of the TCR beta CDR3 regions used RNA transcripts (as template). Amplification began with first-round RT-PCR using HTBI primers, then second-round multiplex PCR was performed. TCRdb re-called the multiplex PCR reads with MiXCR, one entry per CDR3 protein. Here the sample spans under 250,000 distinct CDR3 sequences, 25% to 30% being singletons.

V and J are TRBV15 and TRBJ2-7; D ambiguous. The receptor's source is a man in his fifties or sixties with Graves' ophthalmopathy. Sequenced: peripheral blood. In DNA, the CDR3 is TGTGCCACCAGCAGCTCGATGTTTTGGTGGGACGAGCAGTACTTC. This encodes CATSSSMFWWDEQYF.